This entry lists 8 T cell receptor beta chains sequenced from one sample in a study of T-cell reconstitution after alpha-beta-depleted transplantation in children. It was with unique molecular identifiers that the TCRbeta library was prepared. TCRdb processed the PCR reads anew with MiXCR; each CDR3 protein has one entry. The sample has about 540,000 distinct CDR3 sequences; about 16% are singletons. Sequencing used PBMCs from the stem cell graft donor, obtained from the stem cell graft. The receptors were gathered from a human donor who donated a stem cell graft to a child with acute lymphoblastic leukemia.

The rearrangement uses TRBV25-1 and TRBJ2-7; perhaps TRBD2 as D (5 bases). The CDR3 consists of 13 residues. Germline-derived CDR1 and CDR2 are MGHDK and SYGVNS. V lost 4 bases and J lost 3, with 10 bases in between. CDR3 amino acids: CASSVGMIYEQYF. In nucleotides, the CDR3 is TGTGCCAGCAGTGTCGGGATGATCTACGAGCAGTACTTC.

The chain recombines TRBV29-1 with TRBJ2-7, with 9 bases matching TRBD1. CDR3 size: 17 residues. The germline V gene has CDR1 SQVTM and CDR2 ANQGSEA. Losses at the gene ends were 1 base for V and 2 bases for J; bases not matched to a gene: 12. CDR3 in DNA: TGCAGCGTTGAAGTCGGAGAGACAGGGGGTATACCCTACGAGCAGTACTTC. It translates to CSVEVGETGGIPYEQYF.

In this sample, this clonotype turned up a few times. The chain couples TRBV29-1 to TRBJ1-3; D unclear. The CDR3 is 14 amino acids. The V end was cut by 4 bases, the J end by 0 bases, with 10 bases between. Germline V gene sequence: CDR1 SQVTM, CDR2 ANQGSEA. CDR3 in amino acids: CSVAAVNSGNTIYF. The DNA for the CDR3 is TGCAGCGTTGCGGCGGTGAACTCTGGAAACACCATATATTTT.

The V gene is TRBV7-9, the J gene TRBJ2-1, with D unclear. The CDR3 totals 14 residues. Trimming shortened V by 0 bases and J by 5 bases, and 8 bases separated the two germline ends. Germline assignment: CDR1 SEHNR and CDR2 FQNEAQ (reference sequence). CDR3 region: CASSLAADNNEQFF. The CDR3 DNA is TGTGCCAGCAGCTTAGCGGCCGACAACAATGAGCAGTTCTTC.

This clonotype turned up a few times. The chain joins TRBV12-3 or TRBV12-4 to TRBJ2-7; 9 bases map to TRBD2. V shed 6 bases, J shed 3 bases, and the junction held 12 bases outside the gene matches. The CDR3 has 16 amino acids. CDR3 sequence (DNA): TGTGCCAGCAGGGTACTTAGCGGGAGTAACCTCTACGAGCAGTACTTC. Translating gives CASRVLSGSNLYEQYF.

This clonotype was detected a few times. This chain uses TRBV29-1 with TRBJ2-1, with 11 bases that match TRBD1. Germline trimming cut 5 bases from V and 6 bases from J; bases unmatched to any gene: 9. CDR3 length: 15 residues. The V gene's germline CDR1 is SQVTM and CDR2 ANQGSEA. CDR3 in amino acids: CSVFPGTGGINEQFF. DNA for the CDR3: TGCAGCGTTTTCCCCGGGACAGGGGGTATCAATGAGCAGTTCTTC.

CDR3 sequence reads: CASSLYWGASTDTQYF. The CDR3 DNA follows: TGTGCCAGCAGCCTCTATTGGGGGGCTAGCACAGATACGCAGTATTTT. This chain connects TRBV11-2 to TRBJ2-3; D could derive from TRBD1 or TRBD2 (6 bases each). Per germline, CDR1 SGHAT and CDR2 FQNNGV. Trimming took 5 bases from V and 0 from J, leaving 15 bases between them. This CDR3 contains 16 residues. The variable domain in full, completed from reference TRBV11-2 and TRBJ2-3, reads EAGVAQSPRYKIIEKRQSVAFWCNPISGHATLYWYQQILGQGPKLLIQFQNNGVVDDSQLPKDRFSAERLKGVDSTLKIQPAKLEDSAVYLCASSLYWGASTDTQYFGPGTRLTVL.

Only a few counts were recorded for this clonotype. V is TRBV6-1 and J is TRBJ1-1; D uncertain. Germline values: CDR1 MNHNS, CDR2 SASEGT. The CDR3 has 12 residues. Trimming stripped 6 bases from V and 6 bases from J, with 11 bases between. CDR3 loop: CASRAYRSEAFF. CDR3 in DNA: TGTGCCAGCAGGGCCTACCGGTCTGAAGCTTTCTTT.